This TCR beta chain derives from a study of tumor-infiltrating lymphocytes in primary liver carcinoma. TCR beta cDNA was reverse-transcribed from about 0.45 ug of total RNA. The reaction used a constant-region primer and ProtoScript II reverse transcriptase. Modified slightly, ARM-PCR produced TCR beta libraries over three nested multiplex PCR rounds. With TRBV1-TRBV30 forward primers and a C-beta reverse primer, the first two PCR rounds were run for around 10 cycles each. TCRdb used MiXCR to reprocess the multiplex PCR reads, holding one entry per CDR3 protein. The sample has fewer than 250,000 distinct CDR3 sequences, less than 75% seen once. Unsorted whole blood yielded blood RNA, and germline DNA was extracted as well. Trimming at V came to 1 base and at J to 4 bases, leaving 6 bases not matched to a gene. CDR1 is SGHKS, CDR2 YYEKEE, per germline (reference sequence). The CDR3 loop spans 16 amino acids.

This clonotype was recorded at least ten times. The chain combines TRBV5-5 with TRBJ2-2, with 8 bases aligning to TRBD1. The sequence was obtained from a woman aged 60-75 years with primary liver carcinoma and hepatitis B virus infection. The sequenced sample was peripheral blood. The CDR3 sequence is CASSLFRGPFTGELFF. CDR3 coding DNA: TGTGCCAGCAGCTTGTTCAGGGGGCCCTTCACCGGGGAGCTGTTTTTT.